Shown below are 18 T cell receptor beta chains from a single sample sequenced in a study of T-cell memory formation after mild COVID-19. MiXCR, run by TCRdb on the 5' RACE reads, gives a single entry per CDR3 protein. The sample records 210,000 or so distinct CDR3 sequences, about 18% being singletons. The specimen was PBMCs or a T cell subset sorted from them (not recorded which). The receptors were sampled from an adult woman who had mild COVID-19 (a few samples of this study predate the infection). Cell type and time point are not known.

This clonotype has a handful of counts. The rearrangement uses TRBV6-5 and TRBJ2-3; 12 nucleotides agree with TRBD2. CDR3 length: 15 residues. V shed 2 bases and J 5 bases; nucleotides not matched to a gene: 2. Germline V gene data show CDR1 as MNHEY and CDR2 as SVGAGI. The CDR3 coding sequence is TGTGCCAGCAGTTACGCTAGCGGGGGGGAAGATACGCAGTATTTT. It translates to CASSYASGGEDTQYF.

The V and J genes are TRBV20-1 and TRBJ1-6; a possible D gene is TRBD1 (5 bases). Trimming cost V 0 bases and J 6 bases, with 12 bases left between them. The CDR3 covers 15 residues. In germline, CDR1 is DFQATT, CDR2 SNEGSKA (reference sequence). The CDR3 coding sequence is TGCAGTGCTAGAGACGTCAGGAGGGGTAATTCACCCCTCCACTTT. Amino acid sequence: CSARDVRRGNSPLHF.

This clonotype was counted a few times. The chain couples TRBV12-3 or TRBV12-4 to TRBJ2-3; D is unclear. V shed 7 bases and J shed 1 base, with 15 bases lying between them. The CDR3 extends over 15 amino acids. DNA of the CDR3: TGTGCCAGCACCCAAAGTCAGCGTCGCACAGATACGCAGTATTTT. Translated: CASTQSQRRTDTQYF.

The J gene is TRBJ2-7, the V gene TRBV7-9; 8 bases align to TRBD1. The length of the CDR3 is 14 residues. Germline assignment: CDR1 SEHNR and CDR2 FQNEAQ (reference sequence). V was pared by 4 bases and J by 7 bases, with 9 bases of the junction left unmatched. CDR3 residues: CASSSRQGAGEQYF. The CDR3 region has the DNA TGTGCCAGCAGCTCTAGGCAGGGGGCGGGGGAGCAGTACTTC.

This clonotype was recorded at least ten times. The gene calls are TRBV7-2 and TRBJ2-3, with D tentatively TRBD2 (6 bases). CDR1 and CDR2 from the germline V gene are SGHTA and FQGNSA. The CDR3 length is 13 residues. The V end was cut by 4 bases, the J end by 7 bases, with 12 bases between. Written as DNA, the CDR3 is TGTGCCAGCAGCTCCAGCGGGCTGTATACGCAGTATTTT. Amino acid sequence: CASSSSGLYTQYF.

This clonotype was detected only a few times. The rearrangement joins TRBV7-9 to TRBJ2-7, with D possibly TRBD2 on 6 matching bases. The V end was cut by 5 bases, the J end by 2 bases, with 16 bases between. The germline gives CDR1 SEHNR, CDR2 FQNEAQ (reference sequence). This CDR3 comprises 15 residues. CDR3 sequence (DNA): TGTGCCAGCAGCCTGGCTGGGGGGTCGACCTACGAGCAGTACTTC. It is translated as CASSLAGGSTYEQYF.

This clonotype occurred a few times. The rearrangement joins TRBV5-1 to TRBJ1-5, with TRBD1 identical over 10 bases. From germline, CDR1 is SGHRS and CDR2 YFSETQ. This CDR3 has 14 residues. The J segment lost 7 bases and the V segment lost 3 bases, leaving 4 bases of the junction unmatched. The CDR3 DNA sequence: TGCGCCAGCAGCTGGGGACAGGGGACCCAGCCCCAGCATTTT. Amino acid sequence: CASSWGQGTQPQHF.

This chain's CDR3 is CASRNPPILAKNIQYF. The CDR3 bases are TGTGCCAGCAGGAATCCACCGATACTAGCCAAAAACATTCAGTACTTC. The V gene is TRBV6-1, the J gene TRBJ2-4; D remains ambiguous. The V end lost 6 bases, the J end lost 0 bases, and 15 bases lay between the germline ends. Per the germline V gene, CDR1 is MNHNS and CDR2 is SASEGT. The CDR3 is 16 amino acids.

The chain combines TRBV7-6 with TRBJ2-5, with TRBD2 identical over 8 bases. Germline CDR1 and CDR2: SGHVS and FNYEAQ. The CDR3 consists of 15 residues. Germline trimming cut 5 bases from V and 5 bases from J; bases unmatched to any gene: 10. In nucleotides, the CDR3 is TGTGCCAGCAGCCCGAAACAGCGGGGGCGGGAGACCCAGTACTTC. Residues: CASSPKQRGRETQYF.

The V gene is TRBV20-1, the J gene TRBJ2-3, with 9 bases that match TRBD2. After removal of 2 bases from V and 6 bases from J, the junction contained 12 bases not matched to a gene. There are 16 residues in the CDR3. Germline CDR1 and CDR2: DFQATT and SNEGSKA (reference sequence). The CDR3 sequence is CSARISGRRFTDTQYF. DNA of the CDR3: TGCAGTGCTAGAATTAGCGGGAGAAGATTCACTGATACGCAGTATTTT.

The sample holds a few counts of this clonotype. This chain connects TRBV12-3 or TRBV12-4 to TRBJ2-1; weak D call: TRBD2 (6 bases). Trimming removed 3 bases from V and 12 bases from J, with 9 bases in between. The CDR3 is 11 residues long. Here the CDR3 DNA reads TGTGCCAGCAGTTTCGGGCGGGGGCAGTTCTTC. This codes for CASSFGRGQFF.

The chain links TRBV6-5 to TRBJ2-2; 10 positions match TRBD1. The J segment lost 0 bases and the V segment lost 4 bases, leaving 8 bases of the junction unmatched. Germline CDR1 reads MNHEY; CDR2 reads SVGAGI. This CDR3 has 18 amino acids. Here the CDR3 DNA reads TGTGCCAGCAGTTTTGGACAGGGGGGTTTCGCGAACACCGGGGAGCTGTTTTTT. Protein sequence: CASSFGQGGFANTGELFF.

Ten or more counts support this clonotype. DNA of the CDR3: TGTGCCATCAGTGAGTCAACAGGAACAGGGGGGGCTTTCTTT. This encodes CAISESTGTGGAFF. The V call is TRBV10-3, the J call TRBJ1-1; 8 positions agree with TRBD1. Germline V lookup: CDR1 ENHRY, CDR2 SYGVKD. There are 14 residues in the CDR3. Losses at the gene ends were 0 bases for V and 11 bases for J; bases not matched to a gene: 8.

This clonotype was recorded at least ten times. The V call is TRBV5-1, the J call TRBJ2-2; 8 bases align to TRBD1. CDR3 length: 15 amino acids. With V trimmed by 3 bases and J by 4 bases, 5 bases remained unmatched. Germline V gene lookup returns CDR1 SGHRS and CDR2 YFSETQ. In nucleotides, the CDR3 is TGCGCCAGCAGCTCGGGACAGGCTAGCACCGGGGAGCTGTTTTTT. Translating gives CASSSGQASTGELFF.

J is TRBJ2-3 and V is TRBV2, with 7 bases lining up with TRBD2. CDR1 and CDR2 (germline): SNHLY, FYNNEI. Unmatched junction bases numbered 11, after V lost 11 bases and J lost 3 bases. CDR3 length: 14 amino acids. CDR3 nucleotide sequence: TGTGCCCGCACTAAAGTGGGGGGGACAGATACGCAGTATTTT. It translates to CARTKVGGTDTQYF.

This clonotype was detected only a few times. The chain recombines TRBV18 with TRBJ1-2, with a possible D match to TRBD1 (6 bases). Per germline, CDR1 KGHSH and CDR2 LQKENI. Trimming stripped 0 bases from V and 0 bases from J, with 11 bases between. CDR3 length: 16 residues. CDR3 region: CASSPPGARPNYGYTF. The CDR3 DNA reads TGTGCCAGCTCACCACCGGGGGCGCGCCCTAACTATGGCTACACCTTC.

This clonotype appeared once. The J gene is TRBJ2-2, the V gene TRBV6-2 or TRBV6-3; possibly TRBD1 or TRBD2 for D (6 bases each). Germline V lookup: CDR1 MNHEY, CDR2 SVGEGT. The CDR3 loop spans 13 amino acids. The germline V and J ends were trimmed by 7 bases and 7 bases, with 13 bases remaining between them. DNA of the CDR3: TGTGCCAGCATCCTGGGGGGACACGGGGAGCTGTTTTTT. Amino acid sequence: CASILGGHGELFF.

The gene calls are TRBV12-3 or TRBV12-4 and TRBJ2-2; D not certain. There are 14 residues in the CDR3. Trimming stripped 7 bases from V and 5 bases from J, with 14 bases between. The CDR3 spells CASTILGGTGELFF. CDR3 bases: TGTGCCAGCACTATTCTAGGCGGAACCGGGGAGCTGTTTTTT.